This TCR beta chain was identified in a study of early T cells in non-severe SARS-CoV-2 infection. Study-wide context: Sequencing targeted bulk RNA from unsorted whole blood, leaving chains unpaired. Study conclusions and caveats: Comparison of clonotypes with VDJdb favored anti-spike CD8 responses while missing private and CD4 specificities.

About this clonotype itself: Its cognate antigen is unknown.

Germline lookup yields CDR1 KGHSH and CDR2 LQKENI. The CDR3 is made up of 12 amino acids. Trimming cost V 3 bases and J 6 bases, with 9 bases left between them. Unique molecular identifiers were added to individual cDNA molecules. TCRdb re-called the 5' RACE reads through MiXCR, storing one row per CDR3 protein. The table lists around 68,000 distinct CDR3 sequences, 5.5% to 7% of them singletons, with around 3.5% in the top ten. This sample comprised whole blood, obtained at baseline. The rearrangement uses TRBV18 and TRBJ2-7; the D is unclear. The source of this sequence is an adult who was a healthcare worker with PCR-confirmed SARS-CoV-2 infection or an uninfected control (not recorded which). The CDR3: CASSPAACEQYF. The DNA for the CDR3 is TGTGCCAGCTCACCCGCGGCTTGCGAGCAGTACTTC.